The 8 T cell receptor beta chains presented below share a single source sample, sequenced in a study of T cell clones after liver transplantation. Generated by immunoSEQ multiplex PCR, the TCRdb table keeps only in-frame clones and is missing some. The table includes some 50,000 clones, 60% to 80% detected once. The input for sequencing was CD4+ T cells from blood, taken at the 22-month timepoint. The receptors stem from a human patient who received a liver transplant. Some T cells may be graft donor cells.

This chain joins TRBV6-4 and TRBJ1-1; D gene uncertain. V lost 3 bases, J lost 6 bases, and 11 bases lay in between. The CDR3 spans 13 residues. Germline loops: CDR1 MRHNA, CDR2 SNTAGT. CDR3 DNA: TGTGCCAGCAGTGAAACAAGTGGCGCTGAAGCTTTCTTT. Protein: CASSETSGAEAFF.

The chain employs TRBV4-1 and TRBJ2-7; 8 bases align to TRBD2. The CDR3 has 16 amino acids. In germline, CDR1 is MGHRA, CDR2 YSYEKL. Trimming cost V 2 bases and J 5 bases; bases outside gene matches: 11. CDR3 sequence: CASSQMPPGGTNEQYF. CDR3 nucleotides: TGCGCCAGCAGCCAAATGCCTCCGGGAGGGACCAACGAGCAGTACTTC.

This chain joins TRBV28 and TRBJ1-3, with D tentatively TRBD1 (5 bases). Germline V gene lookup returns CDR1 MDHEN and CDR2 SYDVKM. Trimming pared 3 bases from V and 4 bases from J, leaving 10 bases between. The CDR3 spans 14 residues. CDR3 amino acids: CASSFGGNGNTIYF. Written as DNA, the CDR3 is TGTGCCAGCAGTTTCGGGGGGAACGGAAACACCATATATTTT.

The chain has TRBV11-2 and TRBJ1-3; D not resolved. The CDR3 is 13 amino acids. Germline CDR1 and CDR2: SGHAT and FQNNGV. The ends were cut back, 0 bases at V and 5 bases at J, with 5 bases in the middle. The CDR3 reads CASSLEGRNTIYF. CDR3 bases: TGTGCCAGCAGCTTAGAGGGTCGAAACACCATATATTTT.

This chain connects TRBV5-1 to TRBJ1-2; D is perhaps TRBD1 (6 bases). The V end was cut by 2 bases, the J end by 4 bases, with 9 bases between. Germline CDR1 is SGHRS and CDR2 is YFSETQ. This CDR3 is built from 13 residues. The CDR3 loop is CASSFRGGYGYTF. In DNA, the CDR3 is TGCGCCAGCAGCTTCAGGGGAGGCTATGGCTACACCTTC.

The V and J genes are TRBV5-6 and TRBJ2-7; 10 nucleotides align to TRBD1. The CDR3 totals 15 residues. CDR1 and CDR2 from the germline V gene are SGHDT and YYEEEE. With V trimmed by 4 bases and J by 6 bases, 10 bases remained unmatched. The CDR3 bases are TGTGCCAGCAGCACCCCTGGGACAGGGGCGGCCGAGCAGTACTTC. This translates into CASSTPGTGAAEQYF.

The chain is built from TRBV5-4 and TRBJ2-5; 7 nucleotides match TRBD1. This CDR3 is built from 14 residues. V lost 4 bases and J lost 1; bases outside the gene matches: 4. Per germline, CDR1 SGHNT and CDR2 YYREEE (reference sequence). CDR3 coding DNA: TGTGCCAGCAGCCGGGGACAGAGCCAAGAGACCCAGTACTTC. It translates to CASSRGQSQETQYF.

The CDR3 bases are TGTGCCAGCAGCCCCTGGGGGGGGCGGGGGGCCTCGAGGGGGGCCCAGTACTTC. This gives the protein CASSPWGGRGASRGAQYF. The chain joins TRBV5-6 to TRBJ2-5, with 8 bases aligning to TRBD2. This CDR3 contains 18 residues. Germline trimming cut 4 bases from V and 9 bases from J; bases unmatched to any gene: 23. Germline assignment: CDR1 SGHDT and CDR2 YYEEEE.